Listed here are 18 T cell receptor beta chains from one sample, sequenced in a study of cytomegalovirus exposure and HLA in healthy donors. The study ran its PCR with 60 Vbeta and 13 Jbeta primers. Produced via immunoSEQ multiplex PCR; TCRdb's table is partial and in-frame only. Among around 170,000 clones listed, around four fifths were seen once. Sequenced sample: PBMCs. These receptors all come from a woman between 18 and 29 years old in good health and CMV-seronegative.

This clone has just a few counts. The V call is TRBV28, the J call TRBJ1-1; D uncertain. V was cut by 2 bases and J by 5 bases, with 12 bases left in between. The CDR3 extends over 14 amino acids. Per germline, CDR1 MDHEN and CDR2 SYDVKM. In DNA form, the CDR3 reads TGTGCCAGCAGTTTAGTTGACGGGAGGACTGAAGCTTTCTTT. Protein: CASSLVDGRTEAFF.

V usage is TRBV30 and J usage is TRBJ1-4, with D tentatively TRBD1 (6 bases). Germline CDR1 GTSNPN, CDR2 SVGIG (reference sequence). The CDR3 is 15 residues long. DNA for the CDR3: TGTGCTGGGACACCTGGGGGCTCAACTAATGAAAAACTGTTTTTT. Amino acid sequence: CAGTPGGSTNEKLFF.

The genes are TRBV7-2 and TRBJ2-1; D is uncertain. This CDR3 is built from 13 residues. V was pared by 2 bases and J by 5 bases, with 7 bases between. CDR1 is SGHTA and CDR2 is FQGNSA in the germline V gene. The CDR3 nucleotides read TGTGCCAGCAGCTTAAGCCGAGACAATGAGCAGTTCTTC. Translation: CASSLSRDNEQFF.

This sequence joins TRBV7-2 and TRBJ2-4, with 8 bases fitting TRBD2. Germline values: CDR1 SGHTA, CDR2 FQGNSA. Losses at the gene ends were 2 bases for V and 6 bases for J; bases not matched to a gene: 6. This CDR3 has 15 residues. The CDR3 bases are TGTGCCAGCAGCTTATTTCAGCTAGCGGGAAACATTCAGTACTTC. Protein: CASSLFQLAGNIQYF.

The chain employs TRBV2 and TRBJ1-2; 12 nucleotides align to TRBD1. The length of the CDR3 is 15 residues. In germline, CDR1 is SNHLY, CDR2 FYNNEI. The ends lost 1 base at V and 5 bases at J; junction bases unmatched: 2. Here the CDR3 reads CASSEEGQGAYGYTF. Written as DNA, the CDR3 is TGTGCCAGCAGTGAAGAGGGACAGGGGGCTTATGGCTACACCTTC.

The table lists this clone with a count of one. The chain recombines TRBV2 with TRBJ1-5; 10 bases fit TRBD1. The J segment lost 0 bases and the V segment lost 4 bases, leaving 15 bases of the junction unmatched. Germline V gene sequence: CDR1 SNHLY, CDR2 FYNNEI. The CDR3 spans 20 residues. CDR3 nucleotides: TGTGCCAGCAGTGTTGAGGCCGGGACAGGGGATTCGTTTAGCAATCAGCCCCAGCATTTT. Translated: CASSVEAGTGDSFSNQPQHF.

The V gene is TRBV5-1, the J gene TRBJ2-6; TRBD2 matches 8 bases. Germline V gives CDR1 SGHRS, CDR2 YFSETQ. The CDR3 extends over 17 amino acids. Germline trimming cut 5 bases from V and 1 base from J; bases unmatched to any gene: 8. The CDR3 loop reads CASSLAGKNSGANVLTF. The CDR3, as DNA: TGCGCCAGCAGTTTAGCGGGAAAAAATTCTGGGGCCAACGTCCTGACTTTC.

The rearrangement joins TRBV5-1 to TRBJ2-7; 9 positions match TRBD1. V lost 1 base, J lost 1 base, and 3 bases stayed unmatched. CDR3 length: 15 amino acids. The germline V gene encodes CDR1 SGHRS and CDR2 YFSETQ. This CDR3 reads CASSLRGQGSYEQYF. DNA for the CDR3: TGCGCCAGCAGCTTGAGGGGACAGGGTTCCTACGAGCAGTACTTC.

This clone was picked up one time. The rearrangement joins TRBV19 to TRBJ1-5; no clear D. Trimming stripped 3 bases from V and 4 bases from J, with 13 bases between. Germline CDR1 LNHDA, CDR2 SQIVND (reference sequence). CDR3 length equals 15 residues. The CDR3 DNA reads TGTGCCAGTAGTATGATTACGCCAGGTAATCAGCCCCAGCATTTT. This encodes CASSMITPGNQPQHF.

The CDR3 bases are TGTGCCACCAGCAAAACGGGACAGGGGGTGATCTATGGCTACACCTTC. It codes for CATSKTGQGVIYGYTF. This chain uses TRBV15 with TRBJ1-2; 11 bases map to TRBD1. After removal of 4 bases from V and 4 bases from J, the junction contained 8 bases not matched to a gene. Germline values: CDR1 LNHNV, CDR2 YYDKDF (reference sequence). The CDR3 contains 16 residues. Together with reference TRBV15 and TRBJ1-2, the CDR3 gives the full variable domain: DAMVIQNPRYQVTQFGKPVTLSCSQTLNHNVMYWYQQKSSQAPKLLFHYYDKDFNNEADTPDNFQSRRPNTSFCFLDIRSPGLGDTAMYLCATSKTGQGVIYGYTFGSGTRLTVV.

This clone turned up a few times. The chain's CDR3 is CASSQSGANVLTF. For the CDR3, the DNA is TGTGCCAGCAGTCAATCTGGGGCCAACGTCCTGACTTTC. The chain joins TRBV6-5 to TRBJ2-6; D is ambiguous. Germline assignment: CDR1 MNHEY and CDR2 SVGAGI. CDR3 size: 13 residues. V lost 5 bases, J lost 1 base, and 3 bases lay in between.

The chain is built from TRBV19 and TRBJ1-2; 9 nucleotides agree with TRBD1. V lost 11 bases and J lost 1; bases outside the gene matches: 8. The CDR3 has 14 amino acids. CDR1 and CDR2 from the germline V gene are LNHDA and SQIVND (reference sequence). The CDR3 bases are TGTGCCGGTTCCGGGACAGGGTATAACTATGGCTACACCTTC. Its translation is CAGSGTGYNYGYTF.

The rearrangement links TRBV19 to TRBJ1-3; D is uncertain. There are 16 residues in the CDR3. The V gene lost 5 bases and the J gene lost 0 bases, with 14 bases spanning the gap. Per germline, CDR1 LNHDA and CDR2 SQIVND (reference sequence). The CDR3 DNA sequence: TGTGCCAGTAGTTTCACGACTCGAAGCTCTGGAAACACCATATATTTT. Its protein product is CASSFTTRSSGNTIYF.

DNA for the CDR3: TGTGCCAGCTCACCACAGGGACAGGGCCATGGAGGGGGCTATGAGCAGTTCTTC. Amino acid sequence: CASSPQGQGHGGGYEQFF. This chain joins TRBV18 and TRBJ2-1; 9 positions agree with TRBD1. Germline loops: CDR1 KGHSH, CDR2 LQKENI. The CDR3 has 18 residues. Trimming cost V 1 base and J 8 bases; bases outside gene matches: 15.

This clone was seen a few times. This CDR3 reads CASSSGGAWETQYF. The DNA of the CDR3 is TGTGCCAGCTCTAGCGGGGGGGCCTGGGAGACCCAGTACTTC. The V call is TRBV5-8, the J call TRBJ2-5; 12 bases match TRBD2. Germline CDR1 SGHTS, CDR2 YDEGEE. The CDR3 is made up of 14 amino acids. Unmatched junction bases numbered 6, after V lost 7 bases and J lost 5 bases.

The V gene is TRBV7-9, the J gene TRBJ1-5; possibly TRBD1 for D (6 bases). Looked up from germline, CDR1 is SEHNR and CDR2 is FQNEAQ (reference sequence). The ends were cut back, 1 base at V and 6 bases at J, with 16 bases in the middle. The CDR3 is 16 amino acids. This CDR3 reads CASSLGRQGTVQPQHF. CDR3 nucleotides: TGTGCCAGCAGCTTAGGTAGGCAGGGGACGGTTCAGCCCCAGCATTTT.

The CDR3 DNA is TGTGCCATCAGTGGAGGGACTAGCACTCACAATGAGCAGTTCTTC. As protein: CAISGGTSTHNEQFF. The J gene is TRBJ2-1, the V gene TRBV10-3; 9 nucleotides agree with TRBD2. J was trimmed by 5 bases and V by 4 bases; bases with no gene match: 6. Germline V gives CDR1 ENHRY, CDR2 SYGVKD. CDR3 length: 15 amino acids.

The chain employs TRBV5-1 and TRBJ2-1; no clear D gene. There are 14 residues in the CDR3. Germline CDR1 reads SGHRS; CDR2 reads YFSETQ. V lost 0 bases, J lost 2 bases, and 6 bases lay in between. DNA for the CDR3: TGCGCCAGCAGCTTGGGCACAGCCTACAATGAGCAGTTCTTC. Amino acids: CASSLGTAYNEQFF.